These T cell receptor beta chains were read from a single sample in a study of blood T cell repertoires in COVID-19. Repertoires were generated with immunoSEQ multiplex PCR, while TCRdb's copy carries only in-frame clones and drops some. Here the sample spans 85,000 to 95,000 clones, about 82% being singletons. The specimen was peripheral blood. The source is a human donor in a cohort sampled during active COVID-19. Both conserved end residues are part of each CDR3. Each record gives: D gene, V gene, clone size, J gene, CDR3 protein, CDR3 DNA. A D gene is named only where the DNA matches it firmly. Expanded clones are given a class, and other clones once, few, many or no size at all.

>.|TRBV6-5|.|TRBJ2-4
CASRAGHWGENIQYF
TGTGCCAGCAGAGCAGGGCACTGGGGTGAAAACATTCAGTACTTC
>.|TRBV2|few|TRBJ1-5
CASSSISNQPQHF
TGTGCCAGCTCGAGTATTAGCAATCAGCCCCAGCATTTT
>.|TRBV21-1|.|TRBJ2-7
CASTRRTERTYEQYF
TGTGCCAGCACTCGACGGACAGAACGAACCTACGAGCAGTACTTC
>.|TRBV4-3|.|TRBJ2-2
CASSQDITGELFF
TGCGCCAGCAGCCAAGATATAACCGGGGAGCTGTTTTTT
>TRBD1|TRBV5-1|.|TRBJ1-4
CASSLAPQGAGEKLFF
TGCGCCAGCAGCTTGGCCCCACAGGGGGCGGGCGAAAAACTGTTTTTT
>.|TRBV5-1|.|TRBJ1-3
CASMEGSSGNTIYF
TGCGCCAGCATGGAGGGGAGCTCTGGAAACACCATATATTTT
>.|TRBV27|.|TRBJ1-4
CASSLFYGEQKLFF
TGTGCCAGCAGTTTATTTTATGGGGAGCAAAAACTGTTTTTT
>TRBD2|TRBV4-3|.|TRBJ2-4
CASSHGGGAKNIQYF
TGCGCCAGCAGCCATGGGGGGGGAGCCAAAAACATTCAGTACTTC
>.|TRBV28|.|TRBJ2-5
CASSSGLRAETQYF
TGTGCCAGCAGTTCAGGATTGCGAGCAGAGACCCAGTACTTC
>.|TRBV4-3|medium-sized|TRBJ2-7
CASSQDRHTPLEQYF
TGCGCCAGCAGCCAAGACAGGCACACCCCCCTCGAGCAGTACTTC
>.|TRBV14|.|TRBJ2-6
CASFISGANVLTF
TGTGCCAGCTTTATTTCTGGGGCCAACGTCCTGACTTTC
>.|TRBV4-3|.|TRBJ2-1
CASSQGANNEQFF
TGCGCCAGCAGCCAGGGGGCGAACAATGAGCAGTTCTTC
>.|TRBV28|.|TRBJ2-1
CASSQYNEQFF
TGTGCCAGCAGTCAGTACAATGAGCAGTTCTTC
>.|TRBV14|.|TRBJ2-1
CASSQEGDGGSTGYNEQFF
TGTGCCAGCAGCCAAGAAGGGGACGGAGGGTCAACAGGTTACAATGAGCAGTTCTTC
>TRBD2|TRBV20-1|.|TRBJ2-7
CSASEASGGTRGQYF
TGCAGTGCTAGTGAGGCTAGCGGGGGAACCCGGGGGCAGTACTTC
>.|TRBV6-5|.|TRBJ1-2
CASTRSAGTNYGYTF
TGTGCCAGCACCCGGTCAGCAGGAACTAACTATGGCTACACCTTC
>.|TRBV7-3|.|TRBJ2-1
CASSLGGRVNEQFF
TGTGCCAGCAGCTTAGGCGGCAGGGTGAATGAGCAGTTCTTC
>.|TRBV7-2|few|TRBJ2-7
CASSAGLVLEQYF
TGTGCCAGCAGCGCCGGACTCGTACTCGAGCAGTACTTC
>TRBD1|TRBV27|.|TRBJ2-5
CASRTWGTGGKETQYF
TGTGCCAGCAGAACGTGGGGGACAGGGGGGAAAGAGACCCAGTACTTC
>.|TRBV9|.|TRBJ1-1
CASSVGRNTEAFF
TGTGCCAGCAGCGTGGGCAGGAACACTGAAGCTTTCTTT
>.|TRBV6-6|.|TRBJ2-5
CASSYRGVETQYF
TGTGCCAGCAGTTACAGGGGCGTCGAGACCCAGTACTTC
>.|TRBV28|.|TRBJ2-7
CASSLGDSPYEQYF
TGTGCCAGCAGTTTAGGCGACTCGCCCTACGAGCAGTACTTC
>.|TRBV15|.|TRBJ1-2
CATSTDSYGYTF
TGTGCCACCAGCACGGACAGCTATGGCTACACCTTC
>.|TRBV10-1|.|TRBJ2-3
CASKFRDIRAPTTDTQYF
TGCGCCAGCAAGTTCCGGGACATAAGGGCCCCCACCACAGATACGCAGTATTTT
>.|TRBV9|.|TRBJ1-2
CASSSRPGSNYGYTF
TGTGCCAGCAGCTCCAGGCCCGGCTCGAACTATGGCTACACCTTC